Below are 24 T cell receptor beta chains sequenced from a single sample in a study of naive and memory T cell subsets. Two oligonucleotides, mixed equimolar, formed the beta constant-region primer covering TRBC1 and TRBC2. Ligated cDNA was amplified by four rounds of PCR with nested alpha and beta constant-region primers and SP2. TCRdb analysed the UMI-ligation and nested PCR reads with MiXCR anew, one entry per CDR3 protein. The sample lists about 120,000 distinct CDR3 sequences, roughly 32% occurring once. The sequencing input was central memory CD4+ T cells from blood. The receptors come from a human donor in good health.

V gene TRBV14 combines with J gene TRBJ2-5, with D perhaps being TRBD1 or TRBD2 (5 bases each). This CDR3 has 15 residues. V was pared by 0 bases and J by 4 bases, with 12 bases between. Germline V gene sequence: CDR1 SGHDN, CDR2 FVKESK. As DNA, the CDR3 is TGTGCCAGCAGCCAAGATCGGGGCTACCTAGAGACCCAGTACTTC. This codes for CASSQDRGYLETQYF.

This chain links TRBV6-5 with TRBJ1-6; no clear D. CDR3 length: 16 residues. Germline values: CDR1 MNHEY, CDR2 SVGAGI. Trimming pared 2 bases from V and 0 bases from J, leaving 8 bases between. The CDR3 DNA follows: TGTGCCAGCAGTTACGAGTATCTCTCCTATAATTCACCCCTCCACTTT. This sequence encodes CASSYEYLSYNSPLHF.

The CDR3 coding sequence is TGTGCCAGCACCAAATCTTCCACAGATACGCAGTATTTT. The encoded protein is CASTKSSTDTQYF. The chain joins TRBV5-4 to TRBJ2-3; D is ambiguous. Germline CDR1 is SGHNT and CDR2 is YYREEE (reference sequence). Trimming shortened V by 6 bases and J by 2 bases, and 10 bases separated the two germline ends. The CDR3 contains 13 residues.

This clonotype turned up a few times. V and J are TRBV6-2 or TRBV6-3 and TRBJ1-2; 8 bases match TRBD1. The germline gives CDR1 MNHEY, CDR2 SVGEGT. The junction had 7 bases not matched to a gene; V was cut back by 1 base and J by 6 bases. The CDR3 contains 15 residues. CDR3: CASSYFVQGADGYTF. The DNA of the CDR3 is TGTGCCAGCAGTTACTTCGTTCAGGGGGCAGATGGCTACACCTTC.

This clonotype was seen repeatedly, ten times or more. This chain connects TRBV7-6 to TRBJ2-5, with D unresolved. The CDR3 has 18 amino acids. V gave up 1 base and J gave up 4 bases, with 22 bases separating them. CDR1 and CDR2 from the germline V gene are SGHVS and FNYEAQ. Written as DNA, the CDR3 is TGTGCCAGCAGCTTAGGGCGCATCAACCGCCTACTTCCAGAGACCCAGTACTTC. The encoded protein is CASSLGRINRLLPETQYF.

This clonotype was detected only once. The chain uses TRBV2 and TRBJ1-2; D remains unclear. This CDR3 is built from 13 residues. With 2 bases removed from V and 6 bases from J, the gap between germline ends came to 10 bases. Germline-derived CDR1 and CDR2 are SNHLY and FYNNEI. CDR3: CASSERGFHGYTF. The CDR3 bases are TGTGCCAGCAGTGAAAGAGGGTTCCATGGCTACACCTTC.

This clonotype was seen a handful of times. V gene TRBV9 combines with J gene TRBJ2-1, with D perhaps TRBD1 (6 bases). The CDR3 runs 15 residues. Trimming removed 2 bases at V and 7 bases at J, with 16 bases between. Germline V lookup: CDR1 SGDLS, CDR2 YYNGEE. The CDR3 spells CASSVDRTEWNEQFF. The CDR3 nucleotides are TGTGCCAGCAGCGTCGACAGGACGGAGTGGAATGAGCAGTTCTTC.

This clonotype turned up a few times. The chain combines TRBV15 with TRBJ2-1; no reliable D call. V was pared by 0 bases and J by 4 bases, with 16 bases between. This CDR3 is 17 amino acids long. From germline, CDR1 is LNHNV and CDR2 YYDKDF (reference sequence). The CDR3 region is CATSRDVELILYNEQFF. The CDR3, as DNA: TGTGCCACCAGCAGAGATGTTGAGCTCATATTATACAATGAGCAGTTCTTC.

The V and J genes are TRBV18 and TRBJ2-1; D not resolved. This CDR3 contains 12 residues. Between the trimmed V and J ends, which lost 0 bases and 9 bases, there was a span of 6 bases. Germline V gene sequence: CDR1 KGHSH, CDR2 LQKENI. The CDR3 is CASSPPVGEQFF. For the CDR3, the DNA is TGTGCCAGCTCACCACCTGTGGGTGAGCAGTTCTTC.

The CDR3 DNA sequence: TGCAGTGCTAGAGGCCCGTTCGGTACCGGGGAGCTGTTTTTT. The encoded protein is CSARGPFGTGELFF. This chain links TRBV20-1 with TRBJ2-2; D is undetermined. CDR1 is DFQATT, CDR2 SNEGSKA, per germline (reference sequence). This CDR3 spans 14 amino acids. V was clipped by 1 base and J by 5 bases, with 11 bases between them.

The chain links TRBV7-8 to TRBJ1-3; a possible D gene is TRBD1 (5 bases). V was shortened by 1 base and J by 0 bases, with 16 bases between the two germline ends. CDR3 length equals 18 residues. Germline V gene sequence: CDR1 SGHVS, CDR2 FQNEAQ. The CDR3 loop is CASSLVGVRASSGNTIYF. The CDR3 DNA is TGTGCCAGCAGCTTAGTTGGGGTCAGGGCGAGCTCTGGAAACACCATATATTTT.

This clonotype appeared a few times. The V and J genes are TRBV5-1 and TRBJ2-7, with 10 bases matching TRBD1. With V trimmed by 4 bases and J by 4 bases, 5 bases remained unmatched. This CDR3 spans 14 amino acids. CDR1 is SGHRS, CDR2 YFSETQ, per germline. The DNA of the CDR3 is TGCGCCAGCAGCATCGGGACAGGGGATTACGAGCAGTACTTC. This gives the protein CASSIGTGDYEQYF.

This rearrangement joins TRBV27 to TRBJ2-7; 9 bases are a match to TRBD1. V was clipped by 6 bases and J by 4 bases; unmatched bases: 10. Germline V gene sequence: CDR1 MNHEY, CDR2 SMNVEV (reference sequence). The CDR3 totals 15 residues. This chain's CDR3 is CASRQSGTGRYEQYF. CDR3 bases: TGTGCCAGCAGGCAAAGCGGGACAGGGAGGTACGAGCAGTACTTC.

This chain joins TRBV7-8 and TRBJ1-1; possibly TRBD1 for D (5 bases). Germline assignment: CDR1 SGHVS and CDR2 FQNEAQ. V was clipped by 6 bases and J by 11 bases, with 25 bases between them. The CDR3 extends over 15 amino acids. CDR3 protein: CASSLGGGRTLKAFF. For the CDR3, the DNA is TGTGCCAGCAGTCTCGGGGGGGGACGAACACTGAAGGCTTTCTTT.

The chain joins TRBV10-3 to TRBJ1-5; 7 nucleotides align to TRBD1. The V and J ends lost 5 bases and 4 bases, in that order; junction bases with no gene match: 2. CDR3 length: 13 residues. Germline V gene sequence: CDR1 ENHRY, CDR2 SYGVKD. CDR3 sequence (DNA): TGTGCCATCAGTACAGGGGATAATCAGCCCCAGCATTTT. Amino acids: CAISTGDNQPQHF.

The chain is built from TRBV12-3 or TRBV12-4 and TRBJ1-1; D unclear. The CDR3 extends over 12 amino acids. The V end lost 5 bases, the J end lost 5 bases, and 9 bases lay between the germline ends. The CDR3 loop is CASSPSSTEAFF. In DNA, the CDR3 is TGTGCCAGCAGTCCCTCTTCAACTGAAGCTTTCTTT.

The chain combines TRBV10-3 with TRBJ2-3, with 7 bases fitting TRBD2. The CDR3 runs to 14 residues. The germline gives CDR1 ENHRY, CDR2 SYGVKD. The V gene end was trimmed by 8 bases and the J gene end by 2 bases; junction bases not matched to a gene: 7. The CDR3 region is CAIRREADTDTQYF. In DNA form, the CDR3 reads TGTGCCATCCGTCGGGAGGCCGACACAGATACGCAGTATTTT.

The chain combines TRBV12-5 with TRBJ2-7; TRBD2 matches at 9 bases. V gave up 6 bases and J gave up 4 bases; unmatched junction bases: 7. CDR1 and CDR2 from the germline V gene are LGHNT and FRNRAP. This CDR3 comprises 14 residues. The CDR3 spells CASGLGTSTYEQYF. DNA for the CDR3: TGTGCTAGTGGCCTTGGGACTAGCACGTACGAGCAGTACTTC.

This clonotype was counted between two and nine times. This chain uses TRBV6-2 or TRBV6-3 with TRBJ2-6; 8 nucleotides match TRBD1. Germline V gene data show CDR1 as MNHEY and CDR2 as SVGEGT. Unmatched junction bases numbered 8, after V lost 9 bases and J lost 4 bases. The CDR3 is made up of 15 amino acids. The CDR3 DNA reads TGTGCCAGTGGAGGACAGGGTCTGGGGGCCAACGTCCTGACTTTC. It yields the protein CASGGQGLGANVLTF.

This clonotype was seen only a few times. The rearrangement uses TRBV27 and TRBJ2-6, with 7 bases identical to TRBD1. This CDR3 region has 18 residues. Per germline, CDR1 MNHEY and CDR2 SMNVEV (reference sequence). V shed 5 bases and J 0 bases; nucleotides not matched to a gene: 10. The CDR3 nucleotides are TGTGCCAGCAGTCCAACCGGACAGGACCTCTCTGGGGCCAACGTCCTGACTTTC. Amino acid sequence: CASSPTGQDLSGANVLTF.

The genes are TRBV9 and TRBJ2-7; perhaps TRBD2 as D (6 bases). Germline CDR1 is SGDLS and CDR2 is YYNGEE. The V gene lost 0 bases and the J gene lost 0 bases, with 10 bases spanning the gap. The CDR3 length is 15 residues. CDR3 sequence: CASSVGDSLSYEQYF. CDR3 coding DNA: TGTGCCAGCAGCGTAGGGGACTCCCTCTCCTACGAGCAGTACTTC. The full variable domain, rest sourced from reference TRBV9 and TRBJ2-7, is DSGVTQTPKHLITATGQRVTLRCSPRSGDLSVYWYQQSLDQGLQFLIQYYNGEERAKGNILERFSAQQFPDLHSELNLSSLELGDSALYFCASSVGDSLSYEQYFGPGTRLTVT.

J is TRBJ2-1 and V is TRBV7-9; 8 bases line up with TRBD1. Germline trimming cut 7 bases from V and 8 bases from J; bases unmatched to any gene: 16. The CDR3 is 16 amino acids. The germline V gene encodes CDR1 SEHNR and CDR2 FQNEAQ (reference sequence). The CDR3 loop reads CASISRGRTAIDEQFF. The CDR3 coding sequence is TGTGCCAGCATATCCAGGGGGCGGACAGCCATCGATGAGCAGTTCTTC.

The rearrangement uses TRBV6-1 and TRBJ2-2, with 10 bases identical to TRBD1. The CDR3 sequence is 14 residues long. V was pared by 6 bases and J by 6 bases, with 4 bases of the junction left unmatched. The germline V gene has CDR1 MNHNS and CDR2 SASEGT. The CDR3 bases are TGTGCCAGCAGCCGGGACAGGGGTGCCGGGGAGCTGTTTTTT. This encodes CASSRDRGAGELFF.

This clonotype occurred a few times. J is TRBJ2-1 and V is TRBV4-3; 7 bases line up with TRBD2. The CDR3 consists of 16 residues. Losses at the gene ends were 0 bases for V and 7 bases for J; bases not matched to a gene: 9. The germline CDR1 and CDR2 sequences are LGHNA and YSLEER. The CDR3 loop is CASSQDFGLGGNEQFF. CDR3 nucleotide sequence: TGCGCCAGCAGCCAAGACTTCGGACTAGGTGGGAATGAGCAGTTCTTC.